This T cell receptor (beta chain) was recorded in a study of blood T cell repertoires in COVID-19. The length of the CDR3 is 16 residues. Between the trimmed V and J ends, which lost 6 bases and 4 bases, there was a span of 18 bases. CDR1 is ENHRY and CDR2 is SYGVKD in the germline V gene. In the authors' workflow: Reference gene primer amplification yielded estimated nucleated cell counts. The assay was immunoSEQ multiplex PCR, and TCRdb's table has in-frame clones only and misses some. The V and J calls and clone size are taken from that table; D and trimming were inferred from the DNA. The profile shows more than 300,000 clones, under 95% of them singletons. Cohorts were based on clinical histories the participants reported.

The sequencing sample was made of PBMCs or T cells enriched from blood (not recorded which). This chain joins TRBV10-3 and TRBJ2-2; D perhaps matches TRBD2 (5 bases). The clonotype originates from a woman in her 30s who had recovered from COVID-19. The CDR3 region is CAISGSPTAGTGELFF. CDR3 coding DNA: TGTGCCATCAGCGGATCCCCTACGGCGGGCACCGGGGAGCTGTTTTTT.